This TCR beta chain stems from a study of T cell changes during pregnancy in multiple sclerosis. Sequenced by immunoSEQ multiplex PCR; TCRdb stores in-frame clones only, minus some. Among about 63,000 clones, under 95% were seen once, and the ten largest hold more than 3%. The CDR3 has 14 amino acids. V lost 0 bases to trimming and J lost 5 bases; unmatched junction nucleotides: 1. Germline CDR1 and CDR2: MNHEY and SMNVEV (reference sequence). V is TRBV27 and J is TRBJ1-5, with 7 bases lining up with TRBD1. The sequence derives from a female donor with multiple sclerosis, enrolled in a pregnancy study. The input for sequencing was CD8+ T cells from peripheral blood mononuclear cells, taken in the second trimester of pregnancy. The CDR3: CASSLSGGDQPQHF. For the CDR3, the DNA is TGTGCCAGCAGTTTATCAGGGGGCGATCAGCCCCAGCATTTT.